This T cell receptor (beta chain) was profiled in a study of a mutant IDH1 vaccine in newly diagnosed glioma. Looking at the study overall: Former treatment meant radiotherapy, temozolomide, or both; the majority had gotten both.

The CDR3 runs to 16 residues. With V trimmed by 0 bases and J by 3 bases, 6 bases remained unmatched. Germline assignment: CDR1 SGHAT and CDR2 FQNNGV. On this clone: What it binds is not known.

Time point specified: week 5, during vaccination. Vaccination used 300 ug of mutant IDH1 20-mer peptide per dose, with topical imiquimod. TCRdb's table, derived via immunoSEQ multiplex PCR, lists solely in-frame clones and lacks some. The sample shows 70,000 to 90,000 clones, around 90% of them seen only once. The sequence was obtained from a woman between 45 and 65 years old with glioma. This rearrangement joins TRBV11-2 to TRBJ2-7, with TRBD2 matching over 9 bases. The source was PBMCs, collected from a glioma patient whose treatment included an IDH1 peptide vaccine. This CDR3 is CASSLEGAGGHYEQYF. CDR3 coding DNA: TGTGCCAGCAGCTTAGAAGGAGCGGGAGGCCACTACGAGCAGTACTTC.